Listed here are 10 T cell receptor beta chains from one sample, sequenced in a study of CD8 T cells in ankylosing spondylitis. Antigens for these TCRs are unknown. Broader study findings: About 8 highly homologous variants made up a TCR beta motif, and this motif appeared characteristic of ankylosing spondylitis blood.

TCRdb itself ran the 5' RACE reads through MiXCR, one entry per CDR3 protein. In the table there are fewer than 750,000 distinct CDR3 sequences, under 20% of which are singletons. Sequencing was done on a sample of blood, either unsorted or a sorted T cell fraction (not recorded which). These TCRs come from a male donor with ankylosing spondylitis.

The chain is built from TRBV28 and TRBJ2-7; D is uncertain. CDR3 length equals 16 residues. Germline V CDR1 and CDR2: MDHEN, SYDVKM. V lost 7 bases and J 1 base, leaving 20 bases between the germline ends. The CDR3: CASMRLSTLRSYEQYF. CDR3 nucleotide sequence: TGTGCCAGCATGCGGTTAAGCACTTTAAGATCCTACGAGCAGTACTTC.

The table lists this clonotype with a few counts. The chain couples TRBV7-2 to TRBJ2-2; D may be TRBD1 or TRBD2 (6 bases each). With 5 bases removed from V and 5 bases from J, the gap between germline ends came to 15 bases. The CDR3 runs 15 residues. CDR1 is SGHTA, CDR2 FQGNSA, per germline. CDR3 amino acids: CASSPRQAGTGELFF. The CDR3 DNA follows: TGTGCCAGCAGCCCAAGACAGGCGGGGACCGGGGAGCTGTTTTTT.

The chain links TRBV29-1 to TRBJ1-1; D not certain. Germline loops: CDR1 SQVTM, CDR2 ANQGSEA. With 5 bases removed from V and 0 bases from J, the gap between germline ends came to 7 bases. The CDR3 is 12 residues long. The CDR3 DNA follows: TGCAGCGTTAGGGCGATGAACACTGAAGCTTTCTTT. Its translation: CSVRAMNTEAFF.

In this sample, this clonotype turned up a few times. The chain recombines TRBV15 with TRBJ1-2, with D possibly TRBD1 on 6 matching bases. The CDR3 has 15 amino acids. Germline V lookup: CDR1 LNHNV, CDR2 YYDKDF (reference sequence). V shed 5 bases and J shed 0 bases, with 13 bases lying between them. The CDR3 DNA follows: TGTGCCACCAGCGCTCGCAGGGGAGCTAACTATGGCTACACCTTC. Translated, it gives CATSARRGANYGYTF.

This clonotype has a count of ten or more. The chain links TRBV5-1 to TRBJ1-6, with D perhaps TRBD1 (6 bases). CDR3 length: 15 residues. Trimming cost V 1 base and J 7 bases, with 12 bases left between them. The germline gives CDR1 SGHRS, CDR2 YFSETQ. CDR3 in amino acids: CASSLLDSQNSPLHF. CDR3 coding DNA: TGCGCCAGCAGCTTGTTGGACAGCCAGAATTCACCCCTCCACTTT.

This clonotype has at least ten counts. The rearrangement uses TRBV5-5 and TRBJ2-5; 9 nucleotides align to TRBD2. The CDR3 runs 16 residues. V lost 4 bases and J lost 4; bases outside the gene matches: 11. The germline gives CDR1 SGHKS, CDR2 YYEKEE (reference sequence). The CDR3 spells CASSGPGLAGGETQYF. The CDR3, as DNA: TGTGCCAGCAGCGGACCGGGACTAGCCGGGGGAGAGACCCAGTACTTC.

The chain carries TRBV20-1 and TRBJ2-3; 9 nucleotides match TRBD2. Germline V lookup: CDR1 DFQATT, CDR2 SNEGSKA (reference sequence). J lost 10 bases, V lost 4 bases, and 12 bases had no gene match. The CDR3 is made up of 14 amino acids. DNA for the CDR3: TGCAGTGCTATGAGCGGGGGGTCGGGCCTGGCGCAGTATTTT. It translates to CSAMSGGSGLAQYF.

Regarding this clonotype: The CDR3 carries no conserved terminal phenylalanine or tryptophan, so it likely arises from a read error. The rearrangement links TRBV4-2 to TRBJ2-1, with D perhaps TRBD2 (6 bases). Germline CDR1 and CDR2: LGHNA and YNFKEQ. The CDR3 extends over 17 amino acids. Between the trimmed V and J ends, which lost 0 bases and 2 bases, there was a span of 14 bases. CDR3 in amino acids: CASSQDYGGLTYNEQFY. Written as DNA, the CDR3 is TGTGCCAGCAGCCAAGATTATGGGGGACTCACCTACAATGAGCAGTTCTAC.

This clonotype was seen more than once but under ten times. V gene TRBV4-2 combines with J gene TRBJ2-1, with D perhaps TRBD2 (5 bases). Germline V gene sequence: CDR1 LGHNA, CDR2 YNFKEQ. V was pared by 4 bases and J by 5 bases, with 9 bases between. The CDR3 is made up of 13 amino acids. CDR3 residues: CASSRGDNNEQFF. Written as DNA, the CDR3 is TGTGCCAGCAGCCGGGGAGATAACAATGAGCAGTTCTTC.

The chain couples TRBV6-1 to TRBJ2-7; D may match TRBD1 or TRBD2 (5 bases each). Trimming cost V 5 bases and J 0 bases, with 14 bases left between them. The CDR3 extends over 15 amino acids. Germline V gives CDR1 MNHNS, CDR2 SASEGT. CDR3 in DNA: TGTGCCAGCAGTATCCGGGACGGTAGCTCCTACGAGCAGTACTTC. Residues: CASSIRDGSSYEQYF.